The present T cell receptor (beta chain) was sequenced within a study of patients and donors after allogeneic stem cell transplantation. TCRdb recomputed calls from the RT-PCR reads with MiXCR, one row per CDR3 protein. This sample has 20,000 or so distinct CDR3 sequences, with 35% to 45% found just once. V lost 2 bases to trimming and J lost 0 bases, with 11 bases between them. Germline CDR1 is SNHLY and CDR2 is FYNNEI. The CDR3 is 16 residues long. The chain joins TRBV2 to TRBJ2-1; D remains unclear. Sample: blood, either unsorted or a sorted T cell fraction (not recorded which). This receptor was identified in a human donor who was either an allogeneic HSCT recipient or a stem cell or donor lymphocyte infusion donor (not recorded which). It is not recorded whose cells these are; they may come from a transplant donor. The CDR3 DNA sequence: TGTGCCAGCAGTGAATCGTGGTTTAGCTCCTACAATGAGCAGTTCTTC. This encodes CASSESWFSSYNEQFF.